A selection of T cell receptor beta chains follows, all from one sample in a study of OX40 agonist ivuxolimab in advanced cancers. Method: immunoSEQ multiplex PCR; TCRdb's copy keeps in-frame clones and lacks some. The data contain roughly 53,000 clones, about 88% of them singletons. The sequences come from CD4+ or CD8+ T cells sorted from blood, collected in a trial of the OX40 agonist ivuxolimab. All receptors come from an adult with an advanced solid tumor such as melanoma, head and neck, liver or kidney cancer. The CDR3 runs from the conserved cysteine through the conserved F or W. The D gene is left open where the match is weak. For some rows the clone size is stated as once, few or many, or as a class when expanded; others skip it.

clone_size: .
j_call: TRBJ2-5
d_call: TRBD2
v_call: TRBV4-1
cdr3_nt: TGCGCCAGCAGCCAGGCTACTAGCGGGAGACGACCGGGCCAAGAGACCCAGTACTTC
cdr3_aa: CASSQATSGRRPGQETQYF

clone_size: .
j_call: TRBJ2-3
d_call: .
v_call: TRBV11-3
cdr3_nt: TGTGCCAGCAGCCCATGGGGAGGAAGCACAGATACGCAGTATTTT
cdr3_aa: CASSPWGGSTDTQYF

clone_size: .
j_call: TRBJ2-1
d_call: TRBD1
v_call: TRBV9
cdr3_nt: TGTGCCAGCAGCCTAAATTACATTCAGGGGGATGAGCAGTTCTTC
cdr3_aa: CASSLNYIQGDEQFF

clone_size: .
j_call: TRBJ2-3
d_call: .
v_call: TRBV7-9
cdr3_nt: TGTGCCAGCAGCTTAGCTCAGGGGCGTACGCAGTATTTT
cdr3_aa: CASSLAQGRTQYF

clone_size: .
j_call: TRBJ2-5
d_call: .
v_call: TRBV28
cdr3_nt: TGTGCCAGCAGCACGACAAAAGAGACCCAGTACTTC
cdr3_aa: CASSTTKETQYF

clone_size: few
j_call: TRBJ2-5
d_call: .
v_call: TRBV9
cdr3_nt: TGTGCCAGCAGCGTCCGCGGGGAGGTAGAGACCCAGTACTTC
cdr3_aa: CASSVRGEVETQYF

clone_size: .
j_call: TRBJ2-1
d_call: TRBD2
v_call: TRBV5-1
cdr3_nt: TGCGCCAGCAGCTTGGGGGGGACTAGCGGCCACAATGAGCAGTTCTTC
cdr3_aa: CASSLGGTSGHNEQFF

clone_size: .
j_call: TRBJ2-7
d_call: TRBD2
v_call: TRBV15
cdr3_nt: TGTGCCACCAGCAGTTTTACTAGCGGGAGATACGAGCAGTACTTC
cdr3_aa: CATSSFTSGRYEQYF

clone_size: .
j_call: TRBJ2-7
d_call: .
v_call: TRBV7-2
cdr3_nt: TGTGCCAGCAGCTTAGTGGTTTACGAGCAGTACTTC
cdr3_aa: CASSLVVYEQYF

clone_size: .
j_call: TRBJ2-5
d_call: .
v_call: TRBV11-3
cdr3_nt: TGTGCCAGCAGCTTATGGGGGCCAGAGACCCAGTACTTC
cdr3_aa: CASSLWGPETQYF

clone_size: .
j_call: TRBJ1-1
d_call: .
v_call: TRBV6-6
cdr3_nt: TGTGCCAGCAGTCCCCCCTATCAGGGCGGCCCCACTGAAGCTTTCTTT
cdr3_aa: CASSPPYQGGPTEAFF

clone_size: .
j_call: TRBJ2-7
d_call: .
v_call: TRBV21-1
cdr3_nt: TGTGCCAGCAACTTACTACCCCCCTCCTACGAGCAGTACTTC
cdr3_aa: CASNLLPPSYEQYF

clone_size: .
j_call: TRBJ2-5
d_call: .
v_call: TRBV29-1
cdr3_nt: TGCAGCGTTGAAGTTCCGGTCAAAGAGACCCAGTACTTC
cdr3_aa: CSVEVPVKETQYF

clone_size: .
j_call: TRBJ2-2
d_call: .
v_call: TRBV5-1
cdr3_nt: TGCGCCAGTTGGGGACGGTGGGGAACCGGGGAGCTGTTTTTT
cdr3_aa: CASWGRWGTGELFF

clone_size: .
j_call: TRBJ2-1
d_call: TRBD2
v_call: TRBV5-4
cdr3_nt: TGTGCCAGCACTCCCGCGGGGGCCTACAATGAGCAGTTCTTC
cdr3_aa: CASTPAGAYNEQFF

clone_size: .
j_call: TRBJ2-7
d_call: .
v_call: TRBV28
cdr3_nt: TGTGCCAGCAGTTTAATCCCTTTACAGACAGACGAGCAGTACTTC
cdr3_aa: CASSLIPLQTDEQYF

clone_size: .
j_call: TRBJ2-2
d_call: TRBD1
v_call: TRBV27
cdr3_nt: TGTGCCAGCAGTTCGGGACAGGTGAACACCGGGGAGCTGTTTTTT
cdr3_aa: CASSSGQVNTGELFF

clone_size: few
j_call: TRBJ2-2
d_call: .
v_call: TRBV9
cdr3_nt: TGTGCCAGCAGCCCACGACTAGACACCGGGGAGCTGTTTTTT
cdr3_aa: CASSPRLDTGELFF

clone_size: .
j_call: TRBJ2-2
d_call: .
v_call: TRBV14
cdr3_nt: TGTGCCAGCAGCGCCTTGGGGGCCGGGGAGCTGTTTTTT
cdr3_aa: CASSALGAGELFF

clone_size: .
j_call: TRBJ2-2
d_call: TRBD2
v_call: TRBV5-1
cdr3_nt: TGCGCCAGCAGCTTCGGGACTAGCGGGGCGGGCACCGGGGAGCTGTTTTTT
cdr3_aa: CASSFGTSGAGTGELFF

clone_size: .
j_call: TRBJ2-7
d_call: TRBD2
v_call: TRBV5-4
cdr3_nt: TGTGCCAGCAGCCAGCTAGCGGGGCCTCTCGGGAACGAGCAGTACTTC
cdr3_aa: CASSQLAGPLGNEQYF

clone_size: .
j_call: TRBJ2-1
d_call: .
v_call: TRBV7-2
cdr3_nt: TGTGCCAGCAGCCCGCTAGGGAGCTCCTACAATGAGCAGTTCTTC
cdr3_aa: CASSPLGSSYNEQFF

clone_size: .
j_call: TRBJ1-2
d_call: .
v_call: TRBV28
cdr3_nt: TGTGCCAGCAGGGAGCAGGGAGTCTATGGCTACACCTTC
cdr3_aa: CASREQGVYGYTF

clone_size: .
j_call: TRBJ1-6
d_call: TRBD1
v_call: TRBV28
cdr3_nt: TGTGCCAGCAGTTTATTTGGACAGGTTGACTCCTATAATTCACCCCTCCACTTT
cdr3_aa: CASSLFGQVDSYNSPLHF

clone_size: .
j_call: TRBJ1-5
d_call: .
v_call: TRBV11-2
cdr3_nt: TGTGCCAGCAGCTTCCCGATCGAAGATCAGCCCCAGCATTTT
cdr3_aa: CASSFPIEDQPQHF

clone_size: .
j_call: TRBJ2-2
d_call: .
v_call: TRBV9
cdr3_nt: TGTGCCAGCAGCGTGAGAACCGGGGAGCTGTTTTTT
cdr3_aa: CASSVRTGELFF

clone_size: .
j_call: TRBJ2-7
d_call: .
v_call: TRBV6-5
cdr3_nt: TGTGCCAGCAGTGGGACCGGTGGCGGAGCGTCTGAGCAGTACTTC
cdr3_aa: CASSGTGGGASEQYF

clone_size: once
j_call: TRBJ2-1
d_call: TRBD2
v_call: TRBV11-3
cdr3_nt: TGTGCCAGCAGCTTAAATCGTCTAGCGGTGAATGAGCAGTTCTTC
cdr3_aa: CASSLNRLAVNEQFF

clone_size: .
j_call: TRBJ2-7
d_call: .
v_call: TRBV6-5
cdr3_nt: TGTGCCAGCAGTCTCGGACAGACCTACGAGCAGTACTTC
cdr3_aa: CASSLGQTYEQYF

clone_size: .
j_call: TRBJ2-6
d_call: .
v_call: TRBV5-1
cdr3_nt: TGCGCCAGCAGCGGCAGCCTATCTGGGGCCAACGTCCTGACTTTC
cdr3_aa: CASSGSLSGANVLTF

clone_size: .
j_call: TRBJ2-3
d_call: .
v_call: TRBV19
cdr3_nt: TGTGCCAGTAGTATGGCCGGGTACACAGATACGCAGTATTTT
cdr3_aa: CASSMAGYTDTQYF

clone_size: .
j_call: TRBJ2-7
d_call: .
v_call: TRBV29-1
cdr3_nt: TGCAGCGTTGATGCGGGGAATGAGCAGTACTTC
cdr3_aa: CSVDAGNEQYF

clone_size: .
j_call: TRBJ2-1
d_call: .
v_call: TRBV28
cdr3_nt: TGTGCCACCTCCGGGGAGGATGAGCAGTTCTTC
cdr3_aa: CATSGEDEQFF

clone_size: .
j_call: TRBJ2-5
d_call: .
v_call: TRBV11-2
cdr3_nt: TGTGCCAGCAGCTTAGGACATACAGGGTCAGAGACCCAGTACTTC
cdr3_aa: CASSLGHTGSETQYF

clone_size: .
j_call: TRBJ2-7
d_call: TRBD2
v_call: TRBV10-3
cdr3_nt: TGTGCCATCGGCGGGCGGGGGGAGAACGAGCAGTACTTC
cdr3_aa: CAIGGRGENEQYF

clone_size: .
j_call: TRBJ1-2
d_call: TRBD1
v_call: TRBV19
cdr3_nt: TGTGCCAGTATTCCGGGACAGGGTTTCTATGGCTACACCTTC
cdr3_aa: CASIPGQGFYGYTF

clone_size: .
j_call: TRBJ2-7
d_call: .
v_call: TRBV30
cdr3_nt: TGTGCCTGGAGATTAAACTTTGGCGAGCAGTACTTC
cdr3_aa: CAWRLNFGEQYF

clone_size: .
j_call: TRBJ1-1
d_call: .
v_call: TRBV9
cdr3_nt: TGTGCCAGCAGCCGACAGGACCAAAGCCAAACTGAAGCTTTCTTT
cdr3_aa: CASSRQDQSQTEAFF

clone_size: .
j_call: TRBJ1-2
d_call: .
v_call: TRBV29-1
cdr3_nt: TGCAGCGTTGATTTGGGCGGAATCTATGGCTACACCTTC
cdr3_aa: CSVDLGGIYGYTF

clone_size: .
j_call: TRBJ2-3
d_call: .
v_call: TRBV6-5
cdr3_nt: TGTGCCAGCAGTTACGGGGGGGGCTGGGATACGCAGTATTTT
cdr3_aa: CASSYGGGWDTQYF

clone_size: .
j_call: TRBJ1-4
d_call: TRBD1
v_call: TRBV6-5
cdr3_nt: TGTGCCAGCAGTGGGACAGCCTCTGAAAAACTGTTTTTT
cdr3_aa: CASSGTASEKLFF

clone_size: once
j_call: TRBJ1-2
d_call: .
v_call: TRBV2
cdr3_nt: TGTGCCAGCAGGCTCAACAGGGAGGATGGCTACACCTTC
cdr3_aa: CASRLNREDGYTF

clone_size: .
j_call: TRBJ2-1
d_call: .
v_call: TRBV28
cdr3_nt: TGTGCCAGCAGTTTGTCGACGGGCGCGAATGAGCAGTTCTTC
cdr3_aa: CASSLSTGANEQFF

clone_size: .
j_call: TRBJ2-7
d_call: TRBD2
v_call: TRBV10-3
cdr3_nt: TGTGCCACCTCAGCGGGGGAAGGGTACGAGCAGTACTTC
cdr3_aa: CATSAGEGYEQYF

clone_size: .
j_call: TRBJ1-6
d_call: TRBD1
v_call: TRBV5-5
cdr3_nt: TGTGCCAGCAGCTTTTCAGGGGGCGATTCACCCCTCCACTTT
cdr3_aa: CASSFSGGDSPLHF

clone_size: .
j_call: TRBJ2-1
d_call: TRBD2
v_call: TRBV7-3
cdr3_nt: TGTGCCAGCAGTCAACTAGCGGGAGGAGGCAATGAGCAGTTCTTC
cdr3_aa: CASSQLAGGGNEQFF

clone_size: .
j_call: TRBJ2-7
d_call: .
v_call: TRBV2
cdr3_nt: TGTGCCAGCAGTGAAAGAGGCGGCTACGAGCAGTACTTC
cdr3_aa: CASSERGGYEQYF

clone_size: .
j_call: TRBJ2-3
d_call: .
v_call: TRBV5-1
cdr3_nt: TGCGCCAGCAGCCGAGGGACACAGAGCACAGATACGCAGTATTTT
cdr3_aa: CASSRGTQSTDTQYF

clone_size: once
j_call: TRBJ2-1
d_call: .
v_call: TRBV2
cdr3_nt: TGTGCCAGCAGTACCCTAGGGCTCGGGTATGAGCAGTTCTTC
cdr3_aa: CASSTLGLGYEQFF

clone_size: once
j_call: TRBJ1-2
d_call: .
v_call: TRBV6-6
cdr3_nt: TGTGCCAGCACCCCGGAGTTGAACTATGGCTACACCTTC
cdr3_aa: CASTPELNYGYTF

clone_size: .
j_call: TRBJ2-3
d_call: .
v_call: TRBV6-5
cdr3_nt: TGTGCCAGCAGCTTACAGGGTGGGACAGATACGCAGTATTTT
cdr3_aa: CASSLQGGTDTQYF

clone_size: .
j_call: TRBJ2-7
d_call: TRBD2
v_call: TRBV6-6
cdr3_nt: TGTGCCAGCGGAAAAGTAGCGGGAGCCTACGAGCAGTACTTC
cdr3_aa: CASGKVAGAYEQYF

clone_size: .
j_call: TRBJ2-1
d_call: .
v_call: TRBV7-9
cdr3_nt: TGTGCCAGCAGCTCCTCGGGACGGTCCTACAATGAGCAGTTCTTC
cdr3_aa: CASSSSGRSYNEQFF

clone_size: .
j_call: TRBJ2-1
d_call: .
v_call: TRBV7-2
cdr3_nt: TGTGCCAGCAGCGACCCCGGGACTGAATACAATGAGCAGTTCTTC
cdr3_aa: CASSDPGTEYNEQFF

clone_size: .
j_call: TRBJ1-6
d_call: .
v_call: TRBV21-1
cdr3_nt: TGTGCCAGCAGCAAAGTAGAGGGACAGGGGGAAATCCAAAATTCACCCCTCCACTTT
cdr3_aa: CASSKVEGQGEIQNSPLHF

clone_size: .
j_call: TRBJ2-6
d_call: .
v_call: TRBV7-2
cdr3_nt: TGTGCCAGCAGCTTAGGTCCCTCTGGGGCCAACGTCCTGACTTTC
cdr3_aa: CASSLGPSGANVLTF

clone_size: .
j_call: TRBJ2-7
d_call: TRBD1
v_call: TRBV5-4
cdr3_nt: TGTGCCAGCAGTCACACTACGACAGGGAACTACGAGCAGTACTTC
cdr3_aa: CASSHTTTGNYEQYF

clone_size: .
j_call: TRBJ2-2
d_call: .
v_call: TRBV5-1
cdr3_nt: TGCGCCAGCAGCGGCCGGGACTGGAACACCGGGGAGCTGTTTTTT
cdr3_aa: CASSGRDWNTGELFF